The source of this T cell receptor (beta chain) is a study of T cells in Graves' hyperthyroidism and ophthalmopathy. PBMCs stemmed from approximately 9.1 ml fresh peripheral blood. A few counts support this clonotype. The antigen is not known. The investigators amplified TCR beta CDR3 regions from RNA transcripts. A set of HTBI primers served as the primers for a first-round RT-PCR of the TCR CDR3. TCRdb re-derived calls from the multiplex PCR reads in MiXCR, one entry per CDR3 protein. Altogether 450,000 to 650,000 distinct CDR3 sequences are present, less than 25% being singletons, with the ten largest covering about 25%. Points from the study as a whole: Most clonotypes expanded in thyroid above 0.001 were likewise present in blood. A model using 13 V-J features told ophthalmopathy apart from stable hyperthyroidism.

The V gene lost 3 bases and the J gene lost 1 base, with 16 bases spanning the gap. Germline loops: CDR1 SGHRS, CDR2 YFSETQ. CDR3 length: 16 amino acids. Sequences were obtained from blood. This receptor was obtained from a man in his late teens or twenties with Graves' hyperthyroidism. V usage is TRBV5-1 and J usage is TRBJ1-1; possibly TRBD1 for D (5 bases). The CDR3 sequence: CASSSRTGTGNTEAFF. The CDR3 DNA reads TGCGCCAGCAGCTCCCGGACGGGGACGGGGAACACTGAAGCTTTCTTT.